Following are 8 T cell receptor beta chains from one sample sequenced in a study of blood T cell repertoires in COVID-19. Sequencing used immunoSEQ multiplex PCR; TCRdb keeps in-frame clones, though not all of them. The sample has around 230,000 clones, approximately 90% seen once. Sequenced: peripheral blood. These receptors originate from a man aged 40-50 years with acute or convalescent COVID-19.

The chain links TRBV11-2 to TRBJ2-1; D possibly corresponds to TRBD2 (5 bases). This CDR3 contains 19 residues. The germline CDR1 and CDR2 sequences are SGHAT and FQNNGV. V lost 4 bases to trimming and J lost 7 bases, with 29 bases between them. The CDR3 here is CASSSNSLGTPYLANEQFF. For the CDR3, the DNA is TGTGCCAGCAGCTCCAACAGCCTAGGAACCCCTTACTTAGCGAATGAGCAGTTCTTC.

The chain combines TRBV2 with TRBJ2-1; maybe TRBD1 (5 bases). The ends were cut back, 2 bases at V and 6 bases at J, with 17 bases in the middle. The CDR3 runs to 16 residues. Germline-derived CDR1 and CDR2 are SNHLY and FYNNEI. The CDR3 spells CASSERRQGLRNEQFF. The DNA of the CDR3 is TGTGCCAGCAGTGAACGGCGGCAGGGCCTTCGCAATGAGCAGTTCTTC.

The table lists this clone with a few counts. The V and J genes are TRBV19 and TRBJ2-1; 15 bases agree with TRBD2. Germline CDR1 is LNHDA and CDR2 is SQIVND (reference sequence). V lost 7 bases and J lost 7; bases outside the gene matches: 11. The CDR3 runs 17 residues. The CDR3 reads CASMKLGLAGGGNEQFF. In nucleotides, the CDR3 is TGTGCCAGTATGAAGCTGGGACTAGCGGGGGGCGGGAATGAGCAGTTCTTC.

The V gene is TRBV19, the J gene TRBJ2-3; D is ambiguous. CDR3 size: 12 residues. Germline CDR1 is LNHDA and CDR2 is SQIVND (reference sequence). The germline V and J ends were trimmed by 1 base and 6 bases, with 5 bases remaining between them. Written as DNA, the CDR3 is TGTGCCAGTAGTATAGCCCATGATACGCAGTATTTT. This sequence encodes CASSIAHDTQYF.

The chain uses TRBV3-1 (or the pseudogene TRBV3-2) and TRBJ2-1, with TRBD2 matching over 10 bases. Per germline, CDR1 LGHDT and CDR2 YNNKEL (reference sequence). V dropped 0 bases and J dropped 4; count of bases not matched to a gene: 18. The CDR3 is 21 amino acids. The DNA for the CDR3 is TGTGCCAGCAGCCAAGATTACCAGGGGCGCGGCTGGACTAGCGGTTACAATGAGCAGTTCTTC. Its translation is CASSQDYQGRGWTSGYNEQFF.

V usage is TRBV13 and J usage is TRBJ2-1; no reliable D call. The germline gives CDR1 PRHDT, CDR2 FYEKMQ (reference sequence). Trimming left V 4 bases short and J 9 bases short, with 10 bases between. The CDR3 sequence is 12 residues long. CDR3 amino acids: CASSSLRGEQFF. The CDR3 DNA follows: TGTGCCAGCAGCTCTCTACGAGGTGAGCAGTTCTTC.

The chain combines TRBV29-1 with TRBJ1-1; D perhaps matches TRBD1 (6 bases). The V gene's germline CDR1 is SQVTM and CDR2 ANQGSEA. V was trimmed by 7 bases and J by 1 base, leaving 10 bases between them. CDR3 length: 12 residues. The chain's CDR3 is CSAGHANTEAFF. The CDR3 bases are TGCAGCGCGGGACACGCGAACACTGAAGCTTTCTTT.

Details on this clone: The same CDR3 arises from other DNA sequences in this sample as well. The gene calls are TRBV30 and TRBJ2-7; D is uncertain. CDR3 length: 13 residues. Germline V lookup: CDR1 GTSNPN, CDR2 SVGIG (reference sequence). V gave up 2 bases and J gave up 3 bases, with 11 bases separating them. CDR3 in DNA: TGTGCCTGGAGTTTGGGCAGTAACTACGAGCAGTACTTC. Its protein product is CAWSLGSNYEQYF.